Below are 6 T cell receptor beta chains sequenced from a single sample in a study of blood T cell repertoires in COVID-19. The table came from immunoSEQ multiplex PCR; TCRdb's copy has only in-frame clones and leaves some out. The table records over 250,000 clones, roughly nine tenths of them present only once. Sequencing used peripheral blood. The origin of the receptors is a man in his sixties who had recovered from COVID-19.

This clone came up once. The chain links TRBV5-6 to TRBJ1-5; TRBD1 matches at 8 bases. Germline lookup yields CDR1 SGHDT and CDR2 YYEEEE. V lost 7 bases to trimming and J lost 4 bases; unmatched junction nucleotides: 7. This CDR3 has 14 amino acids. In nucleotides, the CDR3 is TGTGCCAGCCACGACAGGGGAGGTAATCAGCCCCAGCATTTT. Encoded protein: CASHDRGGNQPQHF.

DNA for the CDR3: TGCGCCAGCAGCTCCGACGGGACAGCGTACAATGAGCAGTTCTTC. It specifies CASSSDGTAYNEQFF. This chain joins TRBV4-1 and TRBJ2-1; TRBD1 aligns across 7 bases. Germline V CDR1 and CDR2: MGHRA, YSYEKL. V gave up 5 bases and J gave up 4 bases; unmatched junction bases: 8. The CDR3 runs 15 residues.

The J gene is TRBJ1-1, the V gene TRBV4-2, with 8 bases that match TRBD1. Unmatched junction bases numbered 5, after V lost 3 bases and J lost 5 bases. CDR1 is LGHNA and CDR2 is YNFKEQ in the germline V gene. The CDR3 runs to 14 residues. The CDR3 is CASSHADRVTEAFF. In nucleotides, the CDR3 is TGTGCCAGCAGCCATGCGGACAGGGTTACTGAAGCTTTCTTT.

The J gene is TRBJ1-2, the V gene TRBV18; TRBD1 matches at 10 bases. There are 13 residues in the CDR3. The V segment lost 5 bases and the J segment 8 bases; nucleotides outside the gene matches: 5. Per the germline V gene, CDR1 is KGHSH and CDR2 is LQKENI. CDR3 in amino acids: CASSATGGDGYTF. The CDR3 nucleotides read TGTGCCAGCTCAGCGACAGGGGGCGACGGCTACACCTTC.

The genes are TRBV7-9 and TRBJ2-7, with 11 bases lining up with TRBD2. CDR3 length: 17 residues. With 4 bases clipped from V and 0 bases from J, the junction kept 8 bases outside the gene matches. CDR1 and CDR2 from the germline V gene are SEHNR and FQNEAQ (reference sequence). The CDR3 DNA is TGTGCCAGCAGCTACCGCGCTAGCGGGGGGTTCTCCTACGAGCAGTACTTC. The encoded protein is CASSYRASGGFSYEQYF.

This chain joins TRBV11-1 and TRBJ2-2; 9 bases are a match to TRBD1. V dropped 4 bases and J dropped 5; count of bases not matched to a gene: 5. CDR3 size: 15 residues. The germline CDR1 and CDR2 sequences are SGHAT and FQDESV (reference sequence). CDR3 sequence reads: CASSSTGGGTGELFF. The CDR3 coding sequence is TGTGCCAGCAGCTCGACAGGGGGAGGGACCGGGGAGCTGTTTTTT.